The 6 T cell receptor beta chains below come from one sample, sequenced in a study of cytomegalovirus exposure and HLA in healthy donors. Researchers ran the PCR with 60 Vbeta and 13 Jbeta primers. Generated by immunoSEQ multiplex PCR, the TCRdb table keeps only in-frame clones and is missing some. The data hold under 200,000 clones, with just under 80% observed a single time. Sample: PBMCs. The receptors originated from a woman between 45 and 65 years old in good health and CMV-seropositive.

The chain carries TRBV5-4 and TRBJ2-7, with 9 positions matching TRBD2. This CDR3 is built from 15 residues. Per the germline V gene, CDR1 is SGHNT and CDR2 is YYREEE (reference sequence). With V trimmed by 1 base and J by 2 bases, 4 bases remained unmatched. CDR3 sequence: CASSLTSGRTYEQYF. In nucleotides, the CDR3 is TGTGCCAGCAGCTTGACCAGCGGGAGGACCTACGAGCAGTACTTC. The whole variable domain, remainder taken from reference TRBV5-4 and TRBJ2-7, is ETGVTQSPTHLIKTRGQQVTLRCSSQSGHNTVSWYQQALGQGPQFIFQYYREEENGRGNFPPRFSGLQFPNYSSELNVNALELDDSALYLCASSLTSGRTYEQYFGPGTRLTVT.

In DNA form, the CDR3 reads TGTGCCACCAGCAGAGATCGGCCGACGAGGGCCCAGCATTTT. Translating gives CATSRDRPTRAQHF. The V and J genes are TRBV15 and TRBJ1-5; D uncertain. The CDR3 length is 14 residues. Germline values: CDR1 LNHNV, CDR2 YYDKDF (reference sequence). Trimming left V 0 bases short and J 11 bases short, with 14 bases between.

This clone was recorded once. The genes are TRBV19 and TRBJ1-1, with TRBD1 as a possible D gene (5 bases). CDR1 and CDR2 (germline): LNHDA, SQIVND (reference sequence). The germline V and J ends were trimmed by 5 bases and 2 bases, with 12 bases remaining between them. This CDR3 has 14 amino acids. The CDR3 bases are TGTGCCAGTAGTGCACCACAGGATAACACTGAAGCTTTCTTT. The encoded protein is CASSAPQDNTEAFF.

The chain joins TRBV7-2 to TRBJ2-3; D unclear. The germline V gene encodes CDR1 SGHTA and CDR2 FQGNSA. The CDR3 is 12 amino acids. Trimming stripped 3 bases from V and 6 bases from J, with 7 bases between. In DNA form, the CDR3 reads TGTGCCAGCAGCTTCGCGATGGATACGCAGTATTTT. Translated, it gives CASSFAMDTQYF. Supplemented by reference TRBV7-2 and TRBJ2-3, the full variable domain reads GAGVSQSPSNKVTEKGKDVELRCDPISGHTALYWYRQSLGQGLEFLIYFQGNSAPDKSGLPSDRFSAERTGGSVSTLTIQRTQQEDSAVYLCASSFAMDTQYFGPGTRLTVL.

V usage is TRBV5-1 and J usage is TRBJ2-1; D perhaps matches TRBD2 (6 bases). The CDR3 extends over 14 amino acids. V was shortened by 5 bases and J by 3 bases, with 12 bases between the two germline ends. From germline, CDR1 is SGHRS and CDR2 YFSETQ. The CDR3 is CASRSAGGYNEQFF. CDR3 nucleotide sequence: TGCGCCAGCAGATCCGCCGGGGGCTACAATGAGCAGTTCTTC.

The chain employs TRBV11-2 and TRBJ1-4; 9 nucleotides align to TRBD1. With V trimmed by 3 bases and J by 2 bases, 7 bases remained unmatched. CDR3 length equals 17 residues. Per the germline V gene, CDR1 is SGHAT and CDR2 is FQNNGV. In DNA form, the CDR3 reads TGTGCCAGCAGCTTGAGGAACAGGGGGCGGACTAATGAAAAACTGTTTTTT. This sequence encodes CASSLRNRGRTNEKLFF.